The 13 T cell receptor beta chains presented below share a single source sample, sequenced in a study of blood T cell repertoires in COVID-19. Data came from immunoSEQ multiplex PCR; TCRdb stores just in-frame clones and leaves some out. The sample includes 220,000 or so clones, 82% of them seen just once. The sample consisted of peripheral blood. The source of these receptors is a woman older than 75 with COVID-19, enrolled during active disease.

V and J are TRBV7-8 and TRBJ2-2; no clear D gene. There are 16 residues in the CDR3. The germline CDR1 and CDR2 sequences are SGHVS and FQNEAQ. Deletions cut 5 bases from V and 1 base from J, with 14 bases between. CDR3 sequence (DNA): TGTGCCAGCAGCCAACTCTTGGCAGGGAACACCGGGGAGCTGTTTTTT. It translates to CASSQLLAGNTGELFF.

This chain uses TRBV25-1 with TRBJ2-1, with 10 bases identical to TRBD1. The CDR3 contains 14 residues. J lost 1 base, V lost 8 bases, and 2 bases had no gene match. Germline V gene sequence: CDR1 MGHDK, CDR2 SYGVNS. CDR3 nucleotide sequence: TGTGCCAGCCGACAGGGGGCGTCCTACAATGAGCAGTTCTTC. It codes for CASRQGASYNEQFF.

The V and J genes are TRBV7-9 and TRBJ1-2, with a weak D call TRBD1 (6 bases). Between the trimmed V and J ends, which lost 3 bases and 4 bases, there was a span of 12 bases. Germline assignment: CDR1 SEHNR and CDR2 FQNEAQ (reference sequence). The length of the CDR3 is 14 residues. CDR3 residues: CASSFTGIGYGYTF. Here the CDR3 DNA reads TGTGCCAGCAGCTTTACAGGGATTGGCTATGGCTACACCTTC.

The CDR3 DNA follows: TGCGCCAGCAGCTGGGGGGGACCGTACGAGCAGTACTTC. Translation gives CASSWGGPYEQYF. The chain recombines TRBV5-1 with TRBJ2-7; TRBD2 agrees at 7 bases. V trimming: 3 bases; J trimming: 4 bases; junction bases outside the gene matches: 4. The V gene's germline CDR1 is SGHRS and CDR2 YFSETQ. The CDR3 covers 13 residues.

V usage is TRBV6-5 and J usage is TRBJ1-2; unclear D gene. The germline gives CDR1 MNHEY, CDR2 SVGAGI. There are 13 residues in the CDR3. The germline V and J ends were trimmed by 6 bases and 2 bases, with 10 bases remaining between them. CDR3 sequence (DNA): TGTGCCAGCAGCGATAAGCCCAACTATGGCTACACCTTC. It translates to CASSDKPNYGYTF.

This chain joins TRBV18 and TRBJ1-1; D gene unclear. CDR3 size: 15 residues. V was trimmed by 5 bases and J by 4 bases, leaving 17 bases between them. Per germline, CDR1 KGHSH and CDR2 LQKENI. The CDR3 DNA reads TGTGCCAGCTCATCCAGAACCCGGGAGGGCACTGAAGCTTTCTTT. Amino acid sequence: CASSSRTREGTEAFF.

The V call is TRBV24-1, the J call TRBJ2-7; 11 nucleotides align to TRBD2. Unmatched junction bases numbered 9, after V lost 7 bases and J lost 5 bases. Germline CDR1 KGHDR, CDR2 SFDVKD. The CDR3 consists of 15 residues. The CDR3 is CATREPRLAGHEQYF. Written as DNA, the CDR3 is TGTGCCACCAGGGAGCCGAGACTAGCGGGACACGAGCAGTACTTC.

This sequence joins TRBV5-1 and TRBJ2-7, with TRBD1 matching 10 bases. CDR3 length: 14 residues. Germline CDR1 reads SGHRS; CDR2 reads YFSETQ. Trimming took 0 bases from V and 6 from J; bases not matched to a gene: 3. CDR3 protein: CASSLAGTGAEQYF. The CDR3 bases are TGCGCCAGCAGCTTGGCCGGGACAGGGGCCGAGCAGTACTTC.

The V and J genes are TRBV6-2 or TRBV6-3 and TRBJ1-6; D is uncertain. V was trimmed by 6 bases and J by 8 bases, leaving 8 bases between them. The germline gives CDR1 MNHEY, CDR2 SVGEGT. The length of the CDR3 is 12 residues. DNA of the CDR3: TGTGCCAGCAGCCCCGACTATTCACCCCTCCACTTT. It translates to CASSPDYSPLHF.

The chain recombines TRBV19 with TRBJ1-2, with 10 bases identical to TRBD1. V lost 2 bases and J lost 9; bases outside the gene matches: 12. CDR3 length: 16 residues. The germline CDR1 and CDR2 sequences are LNHDA and SQIVND (reference sequence). CDR3 in amino acids: CASSIRGEPGQGSYTF. The CDR3 nucleotides read TGTGCCAGTAGTATAAGGGGCGAACCGGGACAGGGGAGCTACACCTTC.

This clone was counted between two and nine times. The chain joins TRBV5-6 to TRBJ1-5, with D possibly being TRBD1 (6 bases). The CDR3 is made up of 14 amino acids. Germline V CDR1 and CDR2: SGHDT, YYEEEE. With 4 bases removed from V and 7 bases from J, the gap between germline ends came to 15 bases. The chain's CDR3 is CASSPRGGHQPQHF. The CDR3 DNA reads as TGTGCCAGCAGCCCCCGGGGGGGCCACCAGCCCCAGCATTTT.

V gene TRBV24-1 combines with J gene TRBJ2-1; 8 nucleotides agree with TRBD1. Germline V CDR1 and CDR2: KGHDR, SFDVKD. CDR3 length: 16 residues. V dropped 1 base and J dropped 5; count of bases not matched to a gene: 6. As DNA, the CDR3 is TGTGCCACCAGTGATTTACGACAGGGGAGTGACAATGAGCAGTTCTTC. Its protein is CATSDLRQGSDNEQFF.

CDR3 in DNA: TGTGCCAGTAGTATTCGGGAGAGCACTGAAGCTTTCTTT. It is translated as CASSIRESTEAFF. The chain joins TRBV19 to TRBJ1-1; no clear D. Trimming stripped 3 bases from V and 4 bases from J, with 9 bases between. The CDR3 length is 13 residues. CDR1 and CDR2 (germline): LNHDA, SQIVND (reference sequence).